The 10 T cell receptor beta chains below all came from one sample that was sequenced in a study of shared clonotypes between healthy human individuals. Some clones are missing from TCRdb's copy, which holds only in-frame ones; the method was immunoSEQ multiplex PCR. The table includes over a million clones, 95% to 99% detected once. Sequences were obtained from naive CD4+ T cells sorted from blood. The subset is: CD45RA+ positively selected. The receptor source for this set is a man aged 25 to 45 in good health.

The J gene is TRBJ2-1, the V gene TRBV19; no clear D gene. The germline V and J ends were trimmed by 1 base and 6 bases, with 7 bases remaining between them. In germline, CDR1 is LNHDA, CDR2 SQIVND (reference sequence). The CDR3 sequence is 13 residues long. The CDR3 here is CASSIALANEQFF. The CDR3 nucleotides read TGTGCCAGTAGTATAGCGCTTGCCAATGAGCAGTTCTTC.

This chain links TRBV7-8 with TRBJ2-7; possible D gene TRBD2, 5 bases. Germline values: CDR1 SGHVS, CDR2 FQNEAQ. This CDR3 has 15 amino acids. The ends were cut back, 4 bases at V and 4 bases at J, with 17 bases in the middle. The CDR3 loop is CASSSGGGDHYEQYF. Here the CDR3 DNA reads TGTGCCAGCAGCTCCGGTGGAGGAGATCATTACGAGCAGTACTTC. Full variable domain (missing parts from reference TRBV7-8 and TRBJ2-7): GAGVSQSPRYKVAKRGQDVALRCDPISGHVSLFWYQQALGQGPEFLTYFQNEAQLDKSGLPSDRFFAERPEGSVSTLKIQRTQQEDSAVYLCASSSGGGDHYEQYFGPGTRLTVT.

The CDR3 nucleotides are TGTGCCAGCAGCCCCAGCCGGGCAGGAGAGACCCAGTACTTC. It encodes CASSPSRAGETQYF. J is TRBJ2-5 and V is TRBV7-8; D is unclear. In germline, CDR1 is SGHVS, CDR2 FQNEAQ. Between the trimmed V and J ends, which lost 5 bases and 4 bases, there was a span of 14 bases. This CDR3 contains 14 residues.

The rearrangement uses TRBV30 and TRBJ1-2; a possible D gene is TRBD1 (5 bases). The CDR3 runs to 13 residues. V lost 8 bases, J lost 2 bases, and 15 bases lay in between. Germline V CDR1 and CDR2: GTSNPN, SVGIG (reference sequence). DNA of the CDR3: TGTGCCGGGACTAGGAGCTCCAACTATGGCTACACCTTC. As protein: CAGTRSSNYGYTF. Full variable domain (missing parts from reference TRBV30 and TRBJ1-2): SQTIHQWPATLVQPVGSPLSLECTVEGTSNPNLYWYRQAAGRGLQLLFYSVGIGQISSEVPQNLSASRPQDRQFILSSKKLLLSDSGFYLCAGTRSSNYGYTFGSGTRLTVV.

The CDR3 DNA reads TGCGCCAGCAGCCAAGATTTCCCGCCGGGACAGGGAAAAAATTCCTACGAGCAGTACTTC. It encodes CASSQDFPPGQGKNSYEQYF. The chain links TRBV4-1 to TRBJ2-7; TRBD1 aligns across 9 bases. The CDR3 runs to 20 residues. Germline assignment: CDR1 MGHRA and CDR2 YSYEKL. With V trimmed by 0 bases and J by 1 base, 16 bases remained unmatched.

The chain joins TRBV7-2 to TRBJ2-1; TRBD2 agrees at 8 bases. This CDR3 has 14 amino acids. CDR1 is SGHTA, CDR2 FQGNSA, per germline. V was clipped by 5 bases and J by 6 bases; unmatched bases: 6. As DNA, the CDR3 is TGTGCCAGCAGCCCACGGGGGGGTGTCAATGAGCAGTTCTTC. It translates to CASSPRGGVNEQFF. The complete variable domain, with remaining parts taken from reference TRBV7-2 and TRBJ2-1, reads GAGVSQSPSNKVTEKGKDVELRCDPISGHTALYWYRQSLGQGLEFLIYFQGNSAPDKSGLPSDRFSAERTGGSVSTLTIQRTQQEDSAVYLCASSPRGGVNEQFFGPGTRLTVL.

This rearrangement joins TRBV2 to TRBJ2-5; 9 nucleotides line up with TRBD2. Germline CDR1 SNHLY, CDR2 FYNNEI. With V trimmed by 7 bases and J by 5 bases, 11 bases remained unmatched. This CDR3 has 15 residues. DNA for the CDR3: TGTGCCAGCACCATGACTAGCGGAGCCCAGGAGACCCAGTACTTC. It translates to CASTMTSGAQETQYF. The full variable domain, with the rest looked up from reference TRBV2 and TRBJ2-5, is EPEVTQTPSHQVTQMGQEVILRCVPISNHLYFYWYRQILGQKVEFLVSFYNNEISEKSEIFDDQFSVERPDGSNFTLKIRSTKLEDSAMYFCASTMTSGAQETQYFGPGTRLLVL.

The rearrangement joins TRBV7-2 to TRBJ2-5, with D unclear. The CDR3 sequence is 13 residues long. CDR1 and CDR2 (germline): SGHTA, FQGNSA. The V end was cut by 2 bases, the J end by 5 bases, with 9 bases between. CDR3: CASSLPGKETQYF. The CDR3 DNA follows: TGTGCCAGCAGCTTACCAGGCAAGGAGACCCAGTACTTC.

Of note for this clone: This same CDR3 is encoded by further DNA sequences in the sample. The CDR3, as DNA: TGTGCCAGCAGCTTATTAGCGAACACTGAAGCTTTCTTT. This sequence encodes CASSLLANTEAFF. V gene TRBV7-8 combines with J gene TRBJ1-1; D unclear. Germline V gene sequence: CDR1 SGHVS, CDR2 FQNEAQ. V was pared by 2 bases and J by 1 base, with 5 bases between. This CDR3 has 13 amino acids. The full variable domain, rest sourced from reference TRBV7-8 and TRBJ1-1, is GAGVSQSPRYKVAKRGQDVALRCDPISGHVSLFWYQQALGQGPEFLTYFQNEAQLDKSGLPSDRFFAERPEGSVSTLKIQRTQQEDSAVYLCASSLLANTEAFFGQGTRLTVV.

The CDR3 DNA reads as TGTGCCAGCAGTCCCCAGACTAGCGGGCGCACAGATACGCAGTATTTT. It codes for CASSPQTSGRTDTQYF. This chain links TRBV28 with TRBJ2-3, with TRBD2 matching 10 bases. With V trimmed by 5 bases and J by 1 base, 6 bases remained unmatched. This CDR3 contains 16 residues. The V gene's germline CDR1 is MDHEN and CDR2 SYDVKM.